This T cell receptor beta chain was found in a study of long-term antiretroviral therapy in people with HIV. The germline V gene has CDR1 MDHEN and CDR2 SYDVKM. Trimming took off 6 bases at V and 2 bases at J, with 17 bases between the two ends. The CDR3 has 15 residues. Study conclusions and caveats: When set beside controls, HIV repertoires had CDR3 length ranges that were narrower.

As for this clone: Its cognate antigen is unknown.

The assay, immunoSEQ v3.0, was run at survey level. Each sample had sequencing targeting about 35,000-50,000 T-cell genomes. The data were produced by immunoSEQ multiplex PCR, yet TCRdb's version contains in-frame clones alone and is incomplete. The data contain around 24,000 clones, just over 90% of them seen just once; the ten biggest clones take up about 9%. The gene calls are TRBV28 and TRBJ2-7; weak D call: TRBD1 (6 bases). The sequences come from unsorted PBMCs, collected 7.6 years after starting antiretroviral therapy. This sequence originates from a woman between 35 and 50 years old with HIV. CDR3 in amino acids: CASSPGDRQTYEQYF. DNA for the CDR3: TGTGCCAGCAGCCCCGGAGACAGGCAGACCTACGAGCAGTACTTC.